This TCR beta chain was profiled in a study of regulatory T cells in long-lasting Graves disease. Broader study findings: Blood alone, not thyroid tissue, was studied. Small sample size may have lowered accuracy. Among the persistent patients, 2,741 public clonotypes were shared, more than the 950 to 1,000 shared among new patients.

This clonotype was recorded many times. What it binds is not known. Described time point: newly diagnosed GD, antithyroid drugs for less than 3 months. PBMCs were the source of the RNA used for TCR sequencing. This CDR3 comprises 14 residues. Germline-derived CDR1 and CDR2 are MNHEY and SVGAGI. With V trimmed by 2 bases and J by 4 bases, 3 bases remained unmatched. Sequencing libraries for TCR beta were prepared with iRepertoire HTBI primers and Arm-PCR of CDR3 regions. Using its own MiXCR run on the multiplex PCR reads, TCRdb lists one record per CDR3 protein. The sample has 300,000 to 450,000 distinct CDR3 sequences, around 16% seen once.

The sample was peripheral blood mononuclear cells (PBMCs), taken at new diagnosis, from a patient treated with antithyroid drugs. The J gene is TRBJ1-1, the V gene TRBV6-5; 8 bases agree with TRBD1. The TCR originated in a female donor with Graves disease. CDR3 DNA sequence: TGTGCCAGCAGTTACGCGGACAGGGCCACTGAAGCTTTCTTT. Protein: CASSYADRATEAFF.